The 3 T cell receptor beta chains reported below all come from one sample, sequenced in a study of shared clonotypes between healthy human individuals. TCRdb's table, derived via immunoSEQ multiplex PCR, lists solely in-frame clones and lacks some. The sample includes 2 million or so clones, over 85% of them seen just once. The specimen was naive CD4+ T cells sorted from blood. Subset noted: CD45RA+ positively selected. These receptors were collected from a man aged 18 to 35 in good health.

The rearrangement joins TRBV30 to TRBJ2-2, with D maybe TRBD2 (6 bases). Deletions cut 5 bases from V and 6 bases from J, with 13 bases between. CDR1 is GTSNPN and CDR2 is SVGIG in the germline V gene (reference sequence). The CDR3 spans 13 residues. CDR3 sequence reads: CAWRRAEAGELFF. In nucleotides, the CDR3 is TGTGCCTGGCGGAGGGCGGAGGCCGGGGAGCTGTTTTTT.

This clone is a singleton in its sample. CDR3 loop: CASSWGLAGFFPYF. The CDR3 DNA follows: TGCGCCAGCAGTTGGGGACTAGCGGGTTTCTTCCCGTACTTC. The chain couples TRBV5-1 to TRBJ2-5, with 12 bases aligning to TRBD2. This CDR3 is 14 amino acids long. Germline CDR1 reads SGHRS; CDR2 reads YFSETQ. Trimming took 5 bases from V and 13 from J; bases not matched to a gene: 12.

The V call is TRBV19, the J call TRBJ1-1; D not certain. The CDR3 is 14 amino acids. V lost 5 bases and J lost 1, with 11 bases in between. Germline V gene sequence: CDR1 LNHDA, CDR2 SQIVND (reference sequence). The CDR3, as DNA: TGTGCCAGTAGTCTGGGCTACCAGAACACTGAAGCTTTCTTT. Protein: CASSLGYQNTEAFF.